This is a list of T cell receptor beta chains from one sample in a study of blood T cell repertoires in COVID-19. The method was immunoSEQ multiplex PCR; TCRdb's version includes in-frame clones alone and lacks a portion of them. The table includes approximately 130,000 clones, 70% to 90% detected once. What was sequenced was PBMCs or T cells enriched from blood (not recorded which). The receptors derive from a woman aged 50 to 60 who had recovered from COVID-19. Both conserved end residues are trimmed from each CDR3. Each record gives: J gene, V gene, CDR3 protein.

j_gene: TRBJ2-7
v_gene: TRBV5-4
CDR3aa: ASSLGAGGLYEQY

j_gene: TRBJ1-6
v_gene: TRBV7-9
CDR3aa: ASSLGGRDNSPLH

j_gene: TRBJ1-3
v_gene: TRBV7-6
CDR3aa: ASSLVGPQGSSGNTIY

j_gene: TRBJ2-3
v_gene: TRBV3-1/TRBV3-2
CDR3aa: ASSPPTGLAGGPGTQY

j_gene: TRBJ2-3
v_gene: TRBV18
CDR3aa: ASSTQDPLITDTQY

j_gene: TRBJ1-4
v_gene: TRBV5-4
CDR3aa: ASSLEGNGEKLF

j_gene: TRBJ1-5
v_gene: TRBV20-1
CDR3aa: SASPWTGNNQPQH

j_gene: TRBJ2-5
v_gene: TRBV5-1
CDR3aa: ASSLGRDSSQETQY

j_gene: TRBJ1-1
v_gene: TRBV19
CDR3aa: ASCPGGHTEAF

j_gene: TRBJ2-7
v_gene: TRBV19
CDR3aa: ASRNRDRQYEQY

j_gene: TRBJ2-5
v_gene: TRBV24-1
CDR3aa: ATSAGRGETQY

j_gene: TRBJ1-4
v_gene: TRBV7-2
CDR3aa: ASSLGPGGAEKLF

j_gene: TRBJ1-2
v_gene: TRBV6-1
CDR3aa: ASSERGGTGPYGYT

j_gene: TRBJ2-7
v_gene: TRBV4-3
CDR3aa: ASSQESGNYEQY

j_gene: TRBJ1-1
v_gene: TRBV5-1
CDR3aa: ASSLRTGAKGEAF

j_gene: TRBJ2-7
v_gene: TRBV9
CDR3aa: ASSHGTSGNEQY

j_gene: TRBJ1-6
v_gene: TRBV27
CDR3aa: ASSLRGGGSPLH

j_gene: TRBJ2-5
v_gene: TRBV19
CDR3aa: ASSGDRAGETQY

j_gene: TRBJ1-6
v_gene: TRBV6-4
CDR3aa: ASSDLQGSSPLH

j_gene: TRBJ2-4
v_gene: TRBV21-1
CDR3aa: ASSRTVALAKNIQY

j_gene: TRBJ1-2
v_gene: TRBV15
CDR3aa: ATSRDRGSNYGYT

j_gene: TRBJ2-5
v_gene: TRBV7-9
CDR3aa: ASSLGRGETQY

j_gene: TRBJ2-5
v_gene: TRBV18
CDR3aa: ASSNGLAAQETQY

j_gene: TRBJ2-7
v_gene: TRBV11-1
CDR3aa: ARVGRGVIYEQY

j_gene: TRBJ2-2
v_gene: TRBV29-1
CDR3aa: SPRENTGELF

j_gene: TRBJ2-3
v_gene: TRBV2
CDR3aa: ASSPWGRRLAGPYSTDTQY

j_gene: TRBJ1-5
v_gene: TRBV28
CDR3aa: ASSSPSAHNQPQH

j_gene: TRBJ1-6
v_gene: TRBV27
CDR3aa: ASSLAGYNSPLH

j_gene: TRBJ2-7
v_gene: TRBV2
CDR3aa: ASSEPDRIYEQY

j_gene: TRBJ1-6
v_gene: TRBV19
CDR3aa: ASSRYVGREGSPLH

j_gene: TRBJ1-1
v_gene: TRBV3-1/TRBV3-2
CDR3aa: ASSHRPLGTEAF

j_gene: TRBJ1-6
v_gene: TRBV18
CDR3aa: ASSPGQGGNSPLH

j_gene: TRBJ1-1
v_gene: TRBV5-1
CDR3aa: ASSFEGAYTEAF

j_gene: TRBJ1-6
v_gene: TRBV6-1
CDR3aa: ASSDPPQRRYNSPLH

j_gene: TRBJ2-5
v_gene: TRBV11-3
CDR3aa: ASSLEGGGRAETQY

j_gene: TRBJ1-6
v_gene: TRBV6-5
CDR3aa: ASSYEQGSNSPLH

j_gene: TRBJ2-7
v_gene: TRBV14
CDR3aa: ASSQEEASYEQY

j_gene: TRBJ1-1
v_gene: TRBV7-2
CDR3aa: ASSLDRPPRTEAF

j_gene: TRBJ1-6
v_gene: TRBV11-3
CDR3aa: ASSPRGQGRNSPLH

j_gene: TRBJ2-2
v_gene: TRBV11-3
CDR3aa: ASSLVRGNTGELF

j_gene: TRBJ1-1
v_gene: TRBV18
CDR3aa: ASSPRGGLQAF

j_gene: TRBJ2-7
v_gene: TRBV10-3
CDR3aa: AISGVTPYEQY

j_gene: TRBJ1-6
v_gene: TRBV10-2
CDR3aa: ASSRTGLDSPLH

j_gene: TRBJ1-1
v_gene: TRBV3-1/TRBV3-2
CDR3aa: ASSQNPSNTEAF

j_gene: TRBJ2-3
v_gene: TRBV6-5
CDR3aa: ASSQEADTQY

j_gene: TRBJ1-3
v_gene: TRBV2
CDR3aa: ASSEDGGSGNTIY